This TCR beta chain was profiled in a study of TIL therapy for anti-PD-1-resistant metastatic lung cancer. Sequencing used immunoSEQ v3. Data came from immunoSEQ multiplex PCR; TCRdb stores just in-frame clones and leaves some out. This sample has some 7,000 clones; 50% to 70% occur once, and the top ten carry around 8%. This clone was counted only a few times. Time point noted: pre-treatment sample, taken before nivolumab and TIL therapy. Pleural nodules or supraclavicular lymph nodes made up most of the excised metastases sampled. This CDR3 has 12 amino acids. Trimming left V 10 bases short and J 2 bases short, with 10 bases between. Per germline, CDR1 KGHDR and CDR2 SFDVKD.

The TCR was taken from a person aged 25 to 80 with non-small cell lung cancer. The rearrangement links TRBV24-1 to TRBJ1-1; D might be TRBD1 (6 bases). The sequencing here drew on tumor tissue, taken at baseline. Here the CDR3 reads CATQGYNTEAFF. The CDR3 bases are TGTGCCACTCAGGGGTACAACACTGAAGCTTTCTTT.